These 24 T cell receptor beta chains originate from one sample sequenced in a study of Ad26.COV2.S vaccination and SARS-CoV-2 variants. The treatment was: around 19 received Ad26.COV2.S at low or high dose, single or two shots; about 5 received placebo; per-sample allocation not given. Sampling happened 63 days after the first vaccine or placebo injection. TCRdb's copy holds only in-frame clones and misses some; the assay was immunoSEQ multiplex PCR. The sample holds 320,000 or so clones, around 90% seen once. The sample was peripheral blood, taken in a trial of Ad26.COV2.S vaccine versus placebo. The receptors here all came from a person between 18 and 65 years old who received the Ad26.COV2.S COVID-19 vaccine or a placebo.

The chain combines TRBV11-2 with TRBJ2-1, with 9 positions matching TRBD2. The J segment lost 6 bases and the V segment lost 2 bases, leaving 8 bases of the junction unmatched. The CDR3 is 16 amino acids. Germline assignment: CDR1 SGHAT and CDR2 FQNNGV. The CDR3 is CASSLQSPAGGNEQFF. CDR3 in DNA: TGTGCCAGCAGCTTACAATCTCCAGCGGGAGGCAATGAGCAGTTCTTC.

The chain combines TRBV4-1 with TRBJ2-3; no clear D gene. This CDR3 contains 16 residues. Germline values: CDR1 MGHRA, CDR2 YSYEKL. Trimming removed 4 bases at V and 2 bases at J, with 16 bases between. In DNA form, the CDR3 reads TGCGCCAGCAGCCGAGAGTCGTTACTAATCACAGATACGCAGTATTTT. Protein product: CASSRESLLITDTQYF.

The chain carries TRBV6-5 and TRBJ1-3; D call uncertain. V lost 2 bases to trimming and J lost 4 bases, with 15 bases between them. Germline V gene data show CDR1 as MNHEY and CDR2 as SVGAGI. The CDR3 contains 16 residues. The CDR3 DNA follows: TGTGCCAGCAGTTACGCCCTAAGAGGACGAGGAAACACCATATATTTT. Its protein is CASSYALRGRGNTIYF.

This chain links TRBV18 with TRBJ2-1; 8 bases align to TRBD2. The CDR3 is 16 amino acids. Germline V gene data show CDR1 as KGHSH and CDR2 as LQKENI. With V trimmed by 1 base and J by 4 bases, 6 bases remained unmatched. This CDR3 reads CASSPLPREVYNEQFF. In DNA, the CDR3 is TGTGCCAGCTCACCACTCCCGCGGGAGGTATACAATGAGCAGTTCTTC.

The V call is TRBV9, the J call TRBJ1-2; D is perhaps TRBD1 (5 bases). CDR3 length: 13 residues. Germline loops: CDR1 SGDLS, CDR2 YYNGEE. Trimming removed 0 bases from V and 2 bases from J, with 5 bases in between. The CDR3, as DNA: TGTGCCAGCAGCGTAGGACAGAACTATGGCTACACCTTC. As protein: CASSVGQNYGYTF.

The V call is TRBV6-5, the J call TRBJ1-4, with a possible D match to TRBD1 (5 bases). This CDR3 region has 14 residues. Looked up from germline, CDR1 is MNHEY and CDR2 is SVGAGI. Trimming left V 10 bases short and J 7 bases short, with 19 bases between. The CDR3 spells CAIRASGRGEKLFF. Here the CDR3 DNA reads TGTGCCATTAGGGCCTCGGGTAGGGGTGAAAAACTGTTTTTT.

This chain links TRBV19 with TRBJ1-6; no clear D gene. Germline V lookup: CDR1 LNHDA, CDR2 SQIVND (reference sequence). V was clipped by 10 bases and J by 1 base, with 14 bases between them. The CDR3 length is 15 residues. The CDR3 here is CATRTASSYNSPLHF. For the CDR3, the DNA is TGTGCCACGAGGACGGCCTCTTCCTATAATTCACCCCTCCACTTT.

The chain is built from TRBV6-5 and TRBJ2-3, with D perhaps TRBD1 (6 bases). CDR1 and CDR2 from the germline V gene are MNHEY and SVGAGI. The CDR3 extends over 13 amino acids. The V and J ends lost 7 bases and 6 bases respectively, with 14 bases between them. CDR3 in DNA: TGTGCCAGCATCGCAGGGGTGAAGGATACGCAGTATTTT. Its translation is CASIAGVKDTQYF.

The rearrangement uses TRBV18 and TRBJ2-1; D remains unclear. V lost 6 bases and J 8 bases, leaving 23 bases between the germline ends. The CDR3 loop spans 16 amino acids. CDR1 is KGHSH and CDR2 is LQKENI in the germline V gene. CDR3 in DNA: TGTGCCAGCTCCCCCTCCTCTAGATTACCTTTCGATGAGCAGTTCTTC. Translating gives CASSPSSRLPFDEQFF.

With regard to this clone: The identical CDR3 is also encoded by other nucleotide sequences in the sample. The CDR3 DNA is TGCAGCGTGCAGGGGGCAAGCAATCAGCCCCAGCATTTT. Encoded protein: CSVQGASNQPQHF. V and J are TRBV29-1 and TRBJ1-5, with TRBD1 matching 8 bases. J lost 1 base, V lost 6 bases, and 2 bases had no gene match. The CDR3 totals 13 residues. Germline assignment: CDR1 SQVTM and CDR2 ANQGSEA.

The chain couples TRBV28 to TRBJ1-3; no definite D call. Trimming pared 8 bases from V and 2 bases from J, leaving 7 bases between. The CDR3 is 12 residues long. CDR1 is MDHEN and CDR2 is SYDVKM in the germline V gene. CDR3 amino acids: CASQEAGNTIYF. For the CDR3, the DNA is TGTGCCAGCCAGGAGGCTGGAAACACCATATATTTT.

The chain carries TRBV9 and TRBJ2-7; weak D call: TRBD1 (6 bases). The CDR3 spans 16 residues. CDR1 is SGDLS, CDR2 YYNGEE, per germline. The V gene lost 0 bases and the J gene lost 5 bases, with 18 bases spanning the gap. This CDR3 is CASSVAGRGGIDEQYF. Here the CDR3 DNA reads TGTGCCAGCAGCGTAGCTGGGCGAGGGGGTATCGACGAGCAGTACTTC.

The rearrangement uses TRBV4-1 and TRBJ1-4; D unresolved. V was pared by 3 bases and J by 4 bases, with 18 bases between. This CDR3 comprises 17 residues. Germline lookup yields CDR1 MGHRA and CDR2 YSYEKL. DNA of the CDR3: TGCGCCAGCAGCCATCCCATCAAGGGTCCCCTTAATGAAAAACTGTTTTTT. Translating it yields CASSHPIKGPLNEKLFF.

The chain has TRBV28 and TRBJ1-2; 8 bases map to TRBD1. Germline loops: CDR1 MDHEN, CDR2 SYDVKM. The CDR3 covers 16 residues. Unmatched junction bases numbered 13, after V lost 5 bases and J lost 5 bases. The CDR3 nucleotides are TGTGCCAGCAGTCTTTTCCGGGACAGGCGGCATTATGGCTACACCTTC. Its translation: CASSLFRDRRHYGYTF.

The gene calls are TRBV5-4 and TRBJ1-3; D is possibly TRBD1 (5 bases). Germline CDR1 is SGHNT and CDR2 is YYREEE (reference sequence). Trimming shortened V by 6 bases and J by 2 bases, and 15 bases separated the two germline ends. The CDR3 is made up of 15 amino acids. CDR3 sequence: CASTSGPYAGNTIYF. DNA of the CDR3: TGTGCCAGCACTTCGGGGCCTTATGCTGGAAACACCATATATTTT.

Worth noting for this clone: Relative to the germline gene, one junction end is altered; a read error may explain this. The chain carries TRBV5-6 and TRBJ2-1; tentatively, D is TRBD2 (6 bases). There are 11 residues in the CDR3. Germline V CDR1 and CDR2: SGHDT, YYEEEE. DNA of the CDR3: TGTGCCAGCAGCTCGGTCGGGGGTATAGTCTTC. This sequence encodes CASSSVGGIVF.

The chain links TRBV7-2 to TRBJ2-7; 7 bases fit TRBD2. Germline V gene data show CDR1 as SGHTA and CDR2 as FQGNSA. The CDR3 runs 17 residues. V dropped 1 base and J dropped 2; count of bases not matched to a gene: 11. CDR3 bases: TGTGCCAGCAGCTTAGGGCTCCTGGCGGGAGACGCCTACGAGCAGTACGTC. Its protein product is CASSLGLLAGDAYEQYV.

The chain employs TRBV7-3 and TRBJ2-7, with 13 bases that match TRBD2. Per germline, CDR1 SGHTA and CDR2 FQGTGA. There are 18 residues in the CDR3. V dropped 1 base and J dropped 2; count of bases not matched to a gene: 8. The CDR3 here is CASSLMRTSGSGAYEQYV. The CDR3 DNA reads as TGTGCCAGCAGCTTAATGAGGACTAGCGGGAGTGGAGCCTACGAGCAGTACGTC.

V is TRBV19 and J is TRBJ2-5; D is unclear. Trimming took off 5 bases at V and 2 bases at J, with 15 bases between the two ends. The CDR3 has 15 amino acids. CDR1 is LNHDA and CDR2 is SQIVND in the germline V gene (reference sequence). The CDR3 reads CASSSKVGRQETQYF. In DNA form, the CDR3 reads TGTGCCAGTAGTTCCAAGGTCGGCAGACAAGAGACCCAGTACTTC.

The V and J genes are TRBV11-2 and TRBJ1-2, with 9 bases matching TRBD1. V was clipped by 5 bases and J by 7 bases; unmatched bases: 20. CDR1 is SGHAT and CDR2 is FQNNGV in the germline V gene. The CDR3 runs 18 residues. The CDR3 nucleotides are TGTGCCAGCAGCCAAGGGTGGGACAGGGTCTTTATAATAGGTGGCTACACCTTC. Its translation: CASSQGWDRVFIIGGYTF.

This chain connects TRBV7-9 to TRBJ2-5; D possibly corresponds to TRBD2 (6 bases). This CDR3 has 15 amino acids. Germline CDR1 and CDR2: SEHNR and FQNEAQ (reference sequence). Trimming removed 5 bases at V and 7 bases at J, with 20 bases between. The DNA of the CDR3 is TGTGCCAGCAGCCCTCTGGAGGGGATCCTTGCGACCCAGTACTTC. Amino acid sequence: CASSPLEGILATQYF.

Here the CDR3 reads CASTPRQGHNQPQHF. The CDR3 region has the DNA TGTGCCAGTACTCCGAGACAGGGGCACAATCAGCCCCAGCATTTT. The chain employs TRBV19 and TRBJ1-5, with 8 bases lining up with TRBD1. Germline loops: CDR1 LNHDA, CDR2 SQIVND (reference sequence). The CDR3 is 15 residues long. Germline trimming cut 7 bases from V and 3 bases from J; bases unmatched to any gene: 8.

The chain recombines TRBV3-1 (or the pseudogene TRBV3-2) with TRBJ2-2; 8 bases agree with TRBD2. CDR1 and CDR2 (germline): LGHDT, YNNKEL (reference sequence). The CDR3 has 16 residues. The J segment lost 5 bases and the V segment lost 4 bases, leaving 9 bases of the junction unmatched. CDR3 in amino acids: CASSPGGGLCTGELFF. The DNA for the CDR3 is TGTGCCAGCAGCCCCGGGGGGGGGCTATGTACCGGGGAGCTGTTTTTT.

J is TRBJ2-2 and V is TRBV25-1; D uncertain. Germline loops: CDR1 MGHDK, CDR2 SYGVNS. The CDR3 covers 14 residues. Trimming took off 0 bases at V and 4 bases at J, with 6 bases between the two ends. The CDR3 sequence is CASSEYMGTGELFF. Here the CDR3 DNA reads TGTGCCAGCAGTGAATATATGGGCACCGGGGAGCTGTTTTTT.